The clone carrying this T cell receptor beta chain was recorded many times. These data belong to a study of T cells in Graves' hyperthyroidism and ophthalmopathy. Germline V CDR1 and CDR2: GTSNPN, SVGIG (reference sequence). The CDR3 length is 13 residues. J lost 2 bases, V lost 2 bases, and 2 bases had no gene match. Amplified regions were TCR beta CDR3 sequences from RNA transcripts. Researchers ran a first-round RT-PCR on the TCR CDR3 using the HTBI primer set. A single record per CDR3 protein comes from TCRdb applying MiXCR to the multiplex PCR reads. This sample has 300,000 to 450,000 distinct CDR3 sequences; around 14% occur once, and the top ten carry roughly 9.6%.

The TCR comes from a woman in her fifties or sixties with Graves' hyperthyroidism. The source material was blood. The rearrangement joins TRBV30 to TRBJ1-1; TRBD1 agrees at 7 bases. CDR3 DNA: TGTGCCTGGAGTACAGGGGAAAACACTGAAGCTTTCTTT. Its protein is CAWSTGENTEAFF.